Below, 27 T cell receptor beta chains from the same sample are listed, as sequenced in a study of radiotherapy plus CTLA-4 blockade in lung cancer. The repertoire was sequenced with immunoSEQ multiplex PCR; TCRdb's copy has only in-frame clones and lacks some. The sample lists about 48,000 clones, 86% occurring once. Material: peripheral blood, obtained from a patient treated with radiotherapy plus ipilimumab. The source of these receptors is a human donor with non-small cell lung cancer that progressed on radiotherapy plus ipilimumab. Some clones in this sample may be carry-over from other donors' samples.

The CDR3 loop reads CASSQGQGAFLEKLFF. The CDR3 coding sequence is TGCGCCAGCAGCCAAGGACAGGGGGCGTTTTTGGAAAAACTGTTTTTT. The rearrangement uses TRBV4-1 and TRBJ1-4; 10 nucleotides agree with TRBD1. Germline V lookup: CDR1 MGHRA, CDR2 YSYEKL. This CDR3 region has 16 residues. The junction had 7 bases not matched to a gene; V was cut back by 1 base and J by 8 bases.

There are a few counts of this clone. The CDR3 loop reads CASSLGTGKNQPQHF. CDR3 coding DNA: TGTGCCAGCAGCTTAGGGACAGGGAAAAATCAGCCCCAGCATTTT. V usage is TRBV7-9 and J usage is TRBJ1-5, with 8 nucleotides matching TRBD1. Germline CDR1 SEHNR, CDR2 FQNEAQ (reference sequence). V lost 1 base, J lost 4 bases, and 3 bases stayed unmatched. The CDR3 loop spans 15 amino acids.

This clone was counted a few times. The chain couples TRBV5-6 to TRBJ2-1; D might be TRBD2 (6 bases). With 0 bases removed from V and 13 bases from J, the gap between germline ends came to 11 bases. Germline CDR1 is SGHDT and CDR2 is YYEEEE. The CDR3 totals 12 residues. The CDR3 nucleotides read TGTGCCAGCAGCTTGGAAGAAGGGACTCAGTTCTTC. It encodes CASSLEEGTQFF.

The J gene is TRBJ1-1, the V gene TRBV30; no clear D gene. V was cut by 0 bases and J by 6 bases, with 11 bases left in between. This CDR3 has 13 residues. Looked up from germline, CDR1 is GTSNPN and CDR2 is SVGIG (reference sequence). CDR3 nucleotide sequence: TGTGCCTGGAGTGTATCTATGGGCGCTGAAGCTTTCTTT. As protein: CAWSVSMGAEAFF. The full variable domain, its missing parts supplied by reference TRBV30 and TRBJ1-1, is SQTIHQWPATLVQPVGSPLSLECTVEGTSNPNLYWYRQAAGRGLQLLFYSVGIGQISSEVPQNLSASRPQDRQFILSSKKLLLSDSGFYLCAWSVSMGAEAFFGQGTRLTVV.

This chain joins TRBV2 and TRBJ2-6; 7 positions match TRBD1. This CDR3 spans 18 amino acids. The germline V gene has CDR1 SNHLY and CDR2 FYNNEI. V lost 2 bases and J lost 1; bases outside the gene matches: 8. The CDR3 protein is CASSEYGTAASGANVLTF. The CDR3 bases are TGTGCCAGCAGTGAATACGGGACAGCCGCGTCTGGGGCCAACGTCCTGACTTTC.

V gene TRBV6-5 combines with J gene TRBJ1-2, with D perhaps matching TRBD1 (6 bases). V was trimmed by 5 bases and J by 2 bases, leaving 12 bases between them. CDR1 is MNHEY and CDR2 is SVGAGI in the germline V gene. The CDR3 extends over 14 amino acids. CDR3 coding DNA: TGTGCCAGCAGTCCCAGGGGACGGAACTATGGCTACACCTTC. This gives the protein CASSPRGRNYGYTF.

The V and J genes are TRBV30 and TRBJ1-5; possibly TRBD1 for D (5 bases). This CDR3 comprises 14 residues. Germline V CDR1 and CDR2: GTSNPN, SVGIG (reference sequence). With 3 bases removed from V and 7 bases from J, the gap between germline ends came to 16 bases. This CDR3 is CAWRPQGVRQPQHF. CDR3 sequence (DNA): TGTGCCTGGAGACCCCAGGGCGTGAGGCAGCCCCAGCATTTT.

This clone is a singleton in its sample. V is TRBV2 and J is TRBJ2-5, with 7 nucleotides matching TRBD2. J was trimmed by 2 bases and V by 6 bases; bases with no gene match: 6. In germline, CDR1 is SNHLY, CDR2 FYNNEI. The CDR3 consists of 14 residues. The CDR3 region has the DNA TGTGCCAGCAGCGCCGGGACTATACAAGAGACCCAGTACTTC. Amino acids: CASSAGTIQETQYF.

The chain joins TRBV2 to TRBJ2-3; 10 bases match TRBD2. Germline assignment: CDR1 SNHLY and CDR2 FYNNEI. This CDR3 is built from 16 residues. Losses at the gene ends were 8 bases for V and 2 bases for J; bases not matched to a gene: 10. The CDR3 sequence: CASRRVSGGYTDTQYF. Written as DNA, the CDR3 is TGTGCCAGCCGGCGGGTTAGCGGGGGGTACACAGATACGCAGTATTTT. Variable domain in full (rest from reference TRBV2 and TRBJ2-3): EPEVTQTPSHQVTQMGQEVILRCVPISNHLYFYWYRQILGQKVEFLVSFYNNEISEKSEIFDDQFSVERPDGSNFTLKIRSTKLEDSAMYFCASRRVSGGYTDTQYFGPGTRLTVL.

The gene calls are TRBV7-9 and TRBJ2-5, with a weak D call TRBD2 (6 bases). Germline CDR1 is SEHNR and CDR2 is FQNEAQ (reference sequence). V gave up 1 base and J gave up 5 bases, with 11 bases separating them. CDR3 size: 14 residues. CDR3 coding DNA: TGTGCCAGCAGCTTAGAATTGGAGGGTGAGACCCAGTACTTC. This sequence encodes CASSLELEGETQYF. Variable domain in full (rest from reference TRBV7-9 and TRBJ2-5): DTGVSQNPRHKITKRGQNVTFRCDPISEHNRLYWYRQTLGQGPEFLTYFQNEAQLEKSRLLSDRFSAERPKGSFSTLEIQRTEQGDSAMYLCASSLELEGETQYFGPGTRLLVL.

The CDR3 coding sequence is TGCGCCACCAGAACAGGGTCGGGTGAAAAACTGTTTTTT. Protein: CATRTGSGEKLFF. V is TRBV5-1 and J is TRBJ1-4, with D possibly TRBD1 on 6 matching bases. Trimming took off 9 bases at V and 7 bases at J, with 16 bases between the two ends. This CDR3 is built from 13 residues. Germline V lookup: CDR1 SGHRS, CDR2 YFSETQ.

This clone was seen a handful of times. This chain connects TRBV13 to TRBJ2-7; possible D gene TRBD1, 5 bases. V was trimmed by 1 base and J by 0 bases, leaving 7 bases between them. CDR3 length: 14 amino acids. Per germline, CDR1 PRHDT and CDR2 FYEKMQ (reference sequence). The CDR3 reads CASSLDTGSYEQYF. The DNA for the CDR3 is TGTGCCAGCAGCTTAGATACAGGCTCCTACGAGCAGTACTTC.

The chain recombines TRBV5-1 with TRBJ2-3, with 15 nucleotides matching TRBD2. The germline CDR1 and CDR2 sequences are SGHRS and YFSETQ. The CDR3 runs 17 residues. The junction had 2 bases not matched to a gene; V was cut back by 3 bases and J by 0 bases. The CDR3 DNA sequence: TGCGCCAGCAGCTGGACTAGCGGGGGGGCTAGCACAGATACGCAGTATTTT. Amino acid sequence: CASSWTSGGASTDTQYF.

The chain couples TRBV7-6 to TRBJ2-3; D is possibly TRBD1 (6 bases). There are 17 residues in the CDR3. Germline CDR1 reads SGHVS; CDR2 reads FNYEAQ. The V and J ends lost 5 bases and 6 bases respectively, with 24 bases between them. DNA of the CDR3: TGTGCCAGCAGCCTATCCAATAGAGGACAGTCCGCCGATACGCAGTATTTT. This encodes CASSLSNRGQSADTQYF.

This clone appeared once. The V gene is TRBV6-6, the J gene TRBJ2-7, with TRBD2 matching over 8 bases. V shed 6 bases, J shed 7 bases, and the junction held 14 bases outside the gene matches. The germline V gene encodes CDR1 MNHNY and CDR2 SVGAGI (reference sequence). This CDR3 spans 15 amino acids. The CDR3 sequence: CASSYPTREGREQYF. For the CDR3, the DNA is TGTGCCAGCAGCTACCCAACTCGGGAGGGCCGAGAGCAGTACTTC.

The chain is built from TRBV20-1 and TRBJ2-3, with TRBD1 matching 7 bases. Germline assignment: CDR1 DFQATT and CDR2 SNEGSKA (reference sequence). The V and J ends lost 6 bases and 6 bases, in that order; junction bases with no gene match: 3. CDR3 length equals 11 residues. The CDR3 DNA follows: TGCAGTGCAAACAGGGGTGATACGCAGTATTTT. Protein sequence: CSANRGDTQYF.

This clone is a singleton in its sample. The V gene is TRBV28, the J gene TRBJ2-1; 8 bases fit TRBD2. V was pared by 10 bases and J by 8 bases, with 7 bases of the junction left unmatched. Germline V gene sequence: CDR1 MDHEN, CDR2 SYDVKM. This CDR3 is 12 amino acids long. CDR3 sequence (DNA): TGTGCCACCGGACTAGCTGGCCATGAGCAGTTCTTC. Protein sequence: CATGLAGHEQFF. The variable domain in full, with the rest retrieved from reference TRBV28 and TRBJ2-1, is DVKVTQSSRYLVKRTGEKVFLECVQDMDHENMFWYRQDPGLGLRLIYFSYDVKMKEKGDIPEGYSVSREKKERFSLILESASTNQTSMYLCATGLAGHEQFFGPGTRLTVL.

The chain couples TRBV7-2 to TRBJ2-7, with D maybe TRBD1 (6 bases). CDR1 and CDR2 from the germline V gene are SGHTA and FQGNSA. The ends were cut back, 2 bases at V and 2 bases at J, with 13 bases in the middle. CDR3 length: 15 residues. The CDR3, as DNA: TGTGCCAGCAGCTTACAACTGACAGGAGCCTACGAGCAGTACTTC. Protein product: CASSLQLTGAYEQYF.

The chain recombines TRBV4-1 with TRBJ2-7; 9 nucleotides align to TRBD1. From germline, CDR1 is MGHRA and CDR2 YSYEKL. V gave up 3 bases and J gave up 6 bases; unmatched junction bases: 6. This CDR3 comprises 14 residues. The CDR3 protein is CASSHPGQGIEQYF. The CDR3 nucleotides are TGCGCCAGCAGCCATCCCGGACAGGGGATCGAGCAGTACTTC.

The chain joins TRBV25-1 to TRBJ2-7; 10 positions match TRBD1. The CDR3 length is 15 residues. J gave up 5 bases and V 2 bases, and 6 bases lay outside the gene matches. The V gene's germline CDR1 is MGHDK and CDR2 SYGVNS. CDR3 sequence reads: CASSEPGQGSHEQYF. Here the CDR3 DNA reads TGTGCCAGCAGTGAACCGGGACAGGGGTCCCACGAGCAGTACTTC.

The V and J genes are TRBV30 and TRBJ1-1; TRBD1 matches 7 bases. CDR1 GTSNPN and CDR2 SVGIG come from the germline V gene (reference sequence). J was trimmed by 11 bases and V by 0 bases; bases with no gene match: 3. This CDR3 comprises 11 residues. This CDR3 reads CAWSVRDSAFF. For the CDR3, the DNA is TGTGCCTGGAGTGTACGGGACAGCGCTTTCTTT. Using reference TRBV30 and TRBJ1-1 for the parts outside the CDR3, the full variable domain is SQTIHQWPATLVQPVGSPLSLECTVEGTSNPNLYWYRQAAGRGLQLLFYSVGIGQISSEVPQNLSASRPQDRQFILSSKKLLLSDSGFYLCAWSVRDSAFFGQGTRLTVV.

This clone was found once. The chain carries TRBV6-1 and TRBJ1-2, with TRBD1 as a possible D gene (5 bases). The length of the CDR3 is 15 residues. Germline loops: CDR1 MNHNS, CDR2 SASEGT. V lost 0 bases and J 4 bases, leaving 12 bases between the germline ends. The CDR3 sequence: CASSEAPGLFYGYTF. The CDR3 nucleotides read TGTGCCAGCAGTGAAGCCCCGGGACTCTTCTATGGCTACACCTTC.

This chain connects TRBV4-1 to TRBJ2-3; TRBD1 agrees at 10 bases. V lost 1 base, J lost 3 bases, and 1 base stayed unmatched. The germline CDR1 and CDR2 sequences are MGHRA and YSYEKL. The CDR3 is 15 residues long. This CDR3 reads CASSQAGQGTDTQYF. CDR3 nucleotides: TGCGCCAGCAGCCAAGCGGGACAGGGGACAGATACGCAGTATTTT.

V gene TRBV5-8 combines with J gene TRBJ2-5; 11 nucleotides align to TRBD2. In germline, CDR1 is SGHTS, CDR2 YDEGEE. This CDR3 is built from 19 residues. With V trimmed by 0 bases and J by 2 bases, 12 bases remained unmatched. Written as DNA, the CDR3 is TGTGCCAGCAGCTTGGGAACTAGCGGGAGTCTTTCTTTTCAAGAGACCCAGTACTTC. Its translation: CASSLGTSGSLSFQETQYF.

V is TRBV7-6 and J is TRBJ2-3, with 9 bases aligning to TRBD2. V dropped 5 bases and J dropped 1; count of bases not matched to a gene: 10. This CDR3 spans 17 amino acids. Germline loops: CDR1 SGHVS, CDR2 FNYEAQ. DNA of the CDR3: TGTGCCAGCAGCCCAGGTCCATTAGCGGGGGGCACAGATACGCAGTATTTT. It is translated as CASSPGPLAGGTDTQYF.

The chain combines TRBV7-3 with TRBJ2-7, with 7 bases matching TRBD1. The length of the CDR3 is 13 residues. The germline CDR1 and CDR2 sequences are SGHTA and FQGTGA. With V trimmed by 2 bases and J by 4 bases, 2 bases remained unmatched. CDR3 coding DNA: TGTGCCAGCAGCTTACGACAGGGTTACGAGCAGTACTTC. Residues: CASSLRQGYEQYF.

The chain couples TRBV19 to TRBJ1-5; D not certain. Trimming left V 7 bases short and J 0 bases short, with 4 bases between. CDR3 length: 12 amino acids. CDR1 and CDR2 (germline): LNHDA, SQIVND (reference sequence). CDR3 sequence (DNA): TGTGCCAGTACCGGTAGCAATCAGCCCCAGCATTTT. This encodes CASTGSNQPQHF.